Presented here are 10 T cell receptor beta chains from one specimen sequenced in a study of T cells in Graves' hyperthyroidism and ophthalmopathy. RNA transcripts gave rise to amplified TCR beta CDR3 regions. The study used the HTBI primer set for a first-round RT-PCR of the TCR CDR3. A single record per CDR3 protein comes from TCRdb applying MiXCR to the multiplex PCR reads. The sample includes 480,000 or so distinct CDR3 sequences, around 43% of them seen just once. Material: peripheral blood or thyroid tissue (not recorded which). Source of these receptors: an adult woman with Graves' disease, either hyperthyroidism or ophthalmopathy (not recorded which).

In its sample, this clonotype was seen many times. The V and J genes are TRBV7-9 and TRBJ1-5, with D hard to call. The CDR3 extends over 15 amino acids. Trimming shortened V by 0 bases and J by 5 bases, and 11 bases separated the two germline ends. Germline V gene lookup returns CDR1 SEHNR and CDR2 FQNEAQ (reference sequence). The CDR3 sequence is CASSLAGRPDQPQHF. The DNA of the CDR3 is TGTGCCAGCAGCTTAGCGGGTAGGCCCGATCAGCCCCAGCATTTT.

The rearrangement joins TRBV7-2 to TRBJ2-5; 7 bases are a match to TRBD2. This CDR3 has 16 residues. The ends lost 2 bases at V and 4 bases at J; junction bases unmatched: 10. The germline V gene encodes CDR1 SGHTA and CDR2 FQGNSA. Here the CDR3 reads CASSLSGGSGGETQYF. The CDR3 DNA follows: TGTGCCAGCAGCTTATCGGGCGGGAGCGGTGGAGAGACCCAGTACTTC.

This clonotype was seen more than once but under ten times. A much larger clone is a single base away; this may be a read error. The chain uses TRBV29-1 and TRBJ2-5; D is unresolved. Germline V lookup: CDR1 SQVTM, CDR2 ANQGSEA. This CDR3 has 10 residues. Trimming took off 1 base at V and 13 bases at J, with 10 bases between the two ends. The CDR3 bases are TGCAGCGTTGAAGGGGGAACAATGTACTTC. It translates to CSVEGGTMYF.

This clonotype was seen only once. V usage is TRBV25-1 and J usage is TRBJ2-2; 7 bases line up with TRBD2. The germline gives CDR1 MGHDK, CDR2 SYGVNS. This CDR3 has 18 amino acids. After removal of 3 bases from V and 3 bases from J, the junction contained 13 bases not matched to a gene. CDR3 amino acids: CASSDSLGREPYTGELFF. CDR3 nucleotide sequence: TGTGCCAGCAGTGACAGCTTAGGGAGGGAGCCGTACACCGGGGAGCTGTTTTTT.

CDR3 in DNA: TGCAGCGTGGGGGCACTAGCGGGAGCCTCCTACGAGCAGTACTTC. Its translation is CSVGALAGASYEQYF. The gene calls are TRBV29-1 and TRBJ2-7, with TRBD2 matching over 11 bases. CDR1 and CDR2 from the germline V gene are SQVTM and ANQGSEA. The CDR3 extends over 15 amino acids. Trimming at V came to 6 bases and at J to 0 bases, leaving 7 bases not matched to a gene.

There are many counts of this clonotype. The chain joins TRBV7-2 to TRBJ1-6; no definite D call. The germline gives CDR1 SGHTA, CDR2 FQGNSA. V lost 2 bases to trimming and J lost 7 bases, with 15 bases between them. The CDR3 contains 16 residues. The chain's CDR3 is CASSLRRPSGNSPLHF. DNA for the CDR3: TGTGCCAGCAGCTTAAGGAGACCGTCCGGGAATTCACCCCTCCACTTT.

This clonotype was found a few times. The V gene is TRBV29-1, the J gene TRBJ1-2; D not resolved. Germline V CDR1 and CDR2: SQVTM, ANQGSEA. The CDR3 has 12 amino acids. The germline V and J ends were trimmed by 3 bases and 8 bases, with 13 bases remaining between them. CDR3 DNA sequence: TGCAGCGTTGAGCAGGACTTCTTCGGCTACACCTTC. Its protein is CSVEQDFFGYTF. Looking up the rest from reference TRBV29-1 and TRBJ1-2 gives the full variable domain: SAVISQKPSRDICQRGTSLTIQCQVDSQVTMMFWYRQQPGQSLTLIATANQGSEATYESGFVIDKFPISRPNLTFSTLTVSNMSPEDSSIYLCSVEQDFFGYTFGSGTRLTVV.

A few counts support this clonotype. This chain links TRBV28 with TRBJ1-5; D is unclear. Trimming stripped 10 bases from V and 1 base from J, with 11 bases between. The CDR3 loop spans 13 amino acids. The germline CDR1 and CDR2 sequences are MDHEN and SYDVKM. CDR3 in amino acids: CAIGMGSNQPQHF. CDR3 DNA sequence: TGTGCCATCGGGATGGGGAGCAATCAGCCCCAGCATTTT. Together with reference TRBV28 and TRBJ1-5, the CDR3 gives the full variable domain: DVKVTQSSRYLVKRTGEKVFLECVQDMDHENMFWYRQDPGLGLRLIYFSYDVKMKEKGDIPEGYSVSREKKERFSLILESASTNQTSMYLCAIGMGSNQPQHFGDGTRLSIL.

The rearrangement links TRBV19 to TRBJ2-2; D perhaps matches TRBD2 (5 bases). Germline values: CDR1 LNHDA, CDR2 SQIVND (reference sequence). V lost 0 bases and J 6 bases, leaving 14 bases between the germline ends. The CDR3 consists of 16 residues. The CDR3 region is CASSIDEGIWSGELFF. The CDR3 nucleotides read TGTGCCAGTAGTATAGATGAGGGTATCTGGTCCGGGGAGCTGTTTTTT.

This clonotype has just a few counts. The chain couples TRBV5-1 to TRBJ2-7; TRBD1 matches at 9 bases. The CDR3 length is 14 residues. Germline lookup yields CDR1 SGHRS and CDR2 YFSETQ. J lost 2 bases, V lost 4 bases, and 4 bases had no gene match. The CDR3 DNA follows: TGCGCCAGCAGCGGGGGACAGGGTACCTACGAGCAGTACTTC. Translation gives CASSGGQGTYEQYF.